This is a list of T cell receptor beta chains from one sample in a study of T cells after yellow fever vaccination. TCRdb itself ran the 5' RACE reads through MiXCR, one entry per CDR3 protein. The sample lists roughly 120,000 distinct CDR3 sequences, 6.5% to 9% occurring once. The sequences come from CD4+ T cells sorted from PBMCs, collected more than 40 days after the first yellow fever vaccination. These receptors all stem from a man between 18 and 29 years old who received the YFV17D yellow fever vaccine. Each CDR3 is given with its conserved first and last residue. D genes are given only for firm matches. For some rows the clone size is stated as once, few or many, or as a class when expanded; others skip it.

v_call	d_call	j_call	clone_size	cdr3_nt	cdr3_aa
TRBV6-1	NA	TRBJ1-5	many	TGTGCCAGCAGTGCGGAGACACGGATAGATCAGCCCCAGCATTTT	CASSAETRIDQPQHF
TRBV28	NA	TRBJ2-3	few	TGTGCCAGCAGTCCCCCCTCCGGGCATGGAGATACGCAGTATTTT	CASSPPSGHGDTQYF
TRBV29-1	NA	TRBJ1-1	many	TGCAGCGTTGGAAAACAGACGGAAACTGAAGCTTTCTTT	CSVGKQTETEAFF
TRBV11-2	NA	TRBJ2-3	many	TGTGCCAGCAGAGACCGAACAGATACGCAGTATTTT	CASRDRTDTQYF
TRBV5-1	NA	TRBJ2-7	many	TGCGCCAGCAGCCTGAACCCGGGACGGAGCTACGAGCAGTACTTC	CASSLNPGRSYEQYF
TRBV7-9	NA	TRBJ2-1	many	TGTGCCAGCCGACAGGAGGGGGATGAGCAGTTCTTC	CASRQEGDEQFF
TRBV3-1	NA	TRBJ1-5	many	TGTGCCAGCAGCCAAGGGGAGGTCTGGCAGCCCCAGCATTTT	CASSQGEVWQPQHF
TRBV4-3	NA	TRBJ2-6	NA	TGCGCCAGCAGCCAAGAATGGGCAGGGGGGATTTCTGGGGCCAACGTCCTGACTTTC	CASSQEWAGGISGANVLTF
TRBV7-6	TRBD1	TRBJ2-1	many	TGTGCCAGCAGCTCACCTCGGGGACAGGGAAATGAGCAGTTCTTC	CASSSPRGQGNEQFF
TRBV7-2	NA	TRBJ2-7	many	TGTGCCAGCAGCTTAGCGGCAGATAGCTCCTACGAGCAGTACTTC	CASSLAADSSYEQYF
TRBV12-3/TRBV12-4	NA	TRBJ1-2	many	TGTGCCAGCAGTTTATGGCAGGGCTATGGCTACACCTTC	CASSLWQGYGYTF
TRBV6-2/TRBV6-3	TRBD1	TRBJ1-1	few	TGTGCCAGCAGAACCTACAGGGGGTCCTTTGAAGCCTTCTTT	CASRTYRGSFEAFF
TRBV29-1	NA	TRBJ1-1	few	TGCAGCGTTGAAGCGTTCATGAACACTGAAGCTTTCTTT	CSVEAFMNTEAFF
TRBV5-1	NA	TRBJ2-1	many	TGCGCCAGCAGCCTAATCTTGGGGAGCTCCTACAATGAGCAGTTCTTC	CASSLILGSSYNEQFF
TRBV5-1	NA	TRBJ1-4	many	TGCGCCAGCAGCTTGGGGCCGGGTAATGAAAAACTGTTTTTT	CASSLGPGNEKLFF
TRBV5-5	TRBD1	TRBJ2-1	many	TGTGCCAGCAGCTTGGTGACAGGGGTATTGGTTGAGCAGTTCTTC	CASSLVTGVLVEQFF
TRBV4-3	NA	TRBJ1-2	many	TGCGCCAGCAGCCAAGCTCCGGGATCCTATGGCTACACCTTC	CASSQAPGSYGYTF
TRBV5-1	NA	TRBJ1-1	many	TGCGCCAGCAGCTTGGTAGGGGCCGGCACTGAAGCTTTCTTT	CASSLVGAGTEAFF
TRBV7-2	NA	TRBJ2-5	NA	TGTGCCAGCAGCTTTGCGGCTATTTACCAAGAGACCCAGTACTTC	CASSFAAIYQETQYF
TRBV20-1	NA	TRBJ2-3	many	TGCAGTGCTAGGGGTCCAGGTCAGGATACGCAGTATTTT	CSARGPGQDTQYF
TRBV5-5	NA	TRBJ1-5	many	TGTGCCAGCAGCTTTACAGAGGATAGCAATCAGCCCCAGCATTTT	CASSFTEDSNQPQHF
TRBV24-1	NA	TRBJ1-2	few	TGTGCCACCAGTGATTTGCCGTCTCCCGGGGGCTACACCTTC	CATSDLPSPGGYTF
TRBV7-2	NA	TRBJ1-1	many	TGTGCCAGCAGCCTCACGGGTGTAGGGAACACTGAAGCTTTCTTT	CASSLTGVGNTEAFF
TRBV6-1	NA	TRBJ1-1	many	TGTGCCAGCAGTCGGGGAGGCACTGGAGCTGAAGCTTTCTTT	CASSRGGTGAEAFF
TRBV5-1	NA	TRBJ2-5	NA	TGCGCCAGCAGCTTTGGGAACTACCAAGAGACCCAGTACTTC	CASSFGNYQETQYF
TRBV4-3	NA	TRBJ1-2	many	TGCGCCAGCAGCCTCGTTCCGGGGGCTGAGGGCTACACCTTC	CASSLVPGAEGYTF
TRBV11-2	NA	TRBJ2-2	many	TGTGCCAGCAGCCTAAATACAGGAGCCGGGGAGCTGTTTTTT	CASSLNTGAGELFF